The present T cell receptor (beta chain) was sequenced within a study of identical twins. All of the donors were Caucasians in good health. Notes on the study in general: Twins shared beta out-of-frame sequences in excess, but this excess was weaker.

A remark on this clonotype: The target antigen is unknown.

CDR1 and CDR2 (germline): KGHDR, SFDVKD. V was cut by 4 bases and J by 4 bases, with 12 bases left in between. This CDR3 region has 14 residues. A universal primer site came from template switching; cDNA carried unique molecular identifiers. TCRdb recomputed calls from the 5' RACE reads with MiXCR, one row per CDR3 protein. The sample carries some 630,000 distinct CDR3 sequences, just over 7% recorded once. The same data also went into a second study, on yellow fever vaccine responses in identical twins.

The genes are TRBV24-1 and TRBJ1-1; D perhaps matches TRBD1 (5 bases). This clonotype was sampled from a woman younger than 35 in good health. The sequenced sample was PBMCs. The DNA for the CDR3 is TGTGCCACCAGTGAACCAGGGACCTCCACTGAAGCTTTCTTT. As protein: CATSEPGTSTEAFF.